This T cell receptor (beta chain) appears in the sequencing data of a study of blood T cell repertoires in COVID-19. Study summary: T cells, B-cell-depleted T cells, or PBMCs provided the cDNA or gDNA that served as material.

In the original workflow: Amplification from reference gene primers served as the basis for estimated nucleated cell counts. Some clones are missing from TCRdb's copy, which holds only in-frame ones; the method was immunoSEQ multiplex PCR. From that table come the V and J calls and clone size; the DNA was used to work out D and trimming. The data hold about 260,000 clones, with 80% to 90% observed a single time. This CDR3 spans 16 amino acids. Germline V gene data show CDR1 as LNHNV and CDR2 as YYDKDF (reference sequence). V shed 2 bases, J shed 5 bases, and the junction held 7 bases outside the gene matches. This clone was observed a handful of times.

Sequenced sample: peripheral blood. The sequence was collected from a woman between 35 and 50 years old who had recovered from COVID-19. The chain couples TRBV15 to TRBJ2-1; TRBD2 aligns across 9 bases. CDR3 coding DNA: TGTGCCACCAGCAGAACGCGGGGGGGCCGGAACAATGAGCAGTTCTTC. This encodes CATSRTRGGRNNEQFF.